This T cell receptor (beta chain) came from a study of blood T cell repertoires in COVID-19. Whole-study context: Nucleic acid was either cDNA or gDNA, and it came from T cells, B-cell-depleted T cells, or PBMCs.

In germline, CDR1 is MGHRA, CDR2 YSYEKL. This CDR3 spans 15 amino acids. The V gene lost 5 bases and the J gene lost 0 bases, with 11 bases spanning the gap. Study processing details: Amplified reference gene primers provided the basis for estimating nucleated cell counts. Only in-frame clones appear in the TCRdb table, and some are missing; sequencing was by immunoSEQ multiplex PCR. V and J calls and clone size are those listed in that table; D and trimming were worked out from the DNA. This sample has about 75,000 clones, with around 88% found just once. The origin of this receptor is a man older than 75 with COVID-19, enrolled during active disease. The V call is TRBV4-1, the J call TRBJ1-3; D not resolved. What was sequenced was peripheral blood. The CDR3 nucleotides read TGCGCCAGCAGCAATGAGGTTAACTCTGGAAACACCATATATTTT. It yields the protein CASSNEVNSGNTIYF.